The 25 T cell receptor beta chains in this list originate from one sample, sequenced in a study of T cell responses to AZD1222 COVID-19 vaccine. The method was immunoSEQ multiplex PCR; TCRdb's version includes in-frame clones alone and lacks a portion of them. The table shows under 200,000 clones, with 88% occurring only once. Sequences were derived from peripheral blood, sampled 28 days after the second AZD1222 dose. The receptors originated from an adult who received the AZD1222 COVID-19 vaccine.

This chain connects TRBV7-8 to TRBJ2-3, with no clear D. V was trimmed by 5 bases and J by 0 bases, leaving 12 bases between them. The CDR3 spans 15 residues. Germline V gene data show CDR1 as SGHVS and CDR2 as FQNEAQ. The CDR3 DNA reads TGTGCCAGCAGCAGTTTAGAGCCTAGCACAGATACGCAGTATTTT. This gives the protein CASSSLEPSTDTQYF. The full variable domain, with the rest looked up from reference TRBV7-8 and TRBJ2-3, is GAGVSQSPRYKVAKRGQDVALRCDPISGHVSLFWYQQALGQGPEFLTYFQNEAQLDKSGLPSDRFFAERPEGSVSTLKIQRTQQEDSAVYLCASSSLEPSTDTQYFGPGTRLTVL.

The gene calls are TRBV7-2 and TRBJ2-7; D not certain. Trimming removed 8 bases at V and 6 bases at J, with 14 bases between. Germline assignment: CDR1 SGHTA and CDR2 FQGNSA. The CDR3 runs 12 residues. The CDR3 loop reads CASSPFGGEQYF. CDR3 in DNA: TGTGCCAGCTCTCCCTTCGGTGGCGAGCAGTACTTC.

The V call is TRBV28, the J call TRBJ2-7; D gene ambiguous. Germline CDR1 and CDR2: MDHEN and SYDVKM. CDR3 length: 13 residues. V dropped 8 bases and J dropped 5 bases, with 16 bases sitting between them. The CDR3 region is CASLDPTRNEQYF. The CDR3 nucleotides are TGTGCCAGCCTCGACCCGACTCGGAACGAGCAGTACTTC.

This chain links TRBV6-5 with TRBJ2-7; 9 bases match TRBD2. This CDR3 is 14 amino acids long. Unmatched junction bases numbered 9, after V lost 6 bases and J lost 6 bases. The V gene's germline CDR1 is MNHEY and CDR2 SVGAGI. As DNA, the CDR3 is TGTGCCAGCAGACCTGCCCTGACTAGCGGCGAGCAGTACTTC. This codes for CASRPALTSGEQYF.

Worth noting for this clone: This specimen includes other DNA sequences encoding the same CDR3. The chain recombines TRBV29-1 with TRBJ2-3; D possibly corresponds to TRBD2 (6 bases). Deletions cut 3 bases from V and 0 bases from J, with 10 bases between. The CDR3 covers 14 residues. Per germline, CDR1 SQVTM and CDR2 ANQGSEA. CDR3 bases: TGCAGCGTTGAGGGAAGCGGGAGCACAGATACGCAGTATTTT. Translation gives CSVEGSGSTDTQYF.

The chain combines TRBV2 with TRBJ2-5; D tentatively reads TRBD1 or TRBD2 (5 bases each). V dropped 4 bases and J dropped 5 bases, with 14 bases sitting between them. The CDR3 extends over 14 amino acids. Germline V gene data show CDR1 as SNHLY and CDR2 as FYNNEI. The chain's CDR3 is CASSAGPARETQYF. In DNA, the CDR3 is TGTGCCAGCAGTGCGGGACCCGCGCGGGAGACCCAGTACTTC. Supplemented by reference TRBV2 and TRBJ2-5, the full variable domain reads EPEVTQTPSHQVTQMGQEVILRCVPISNHLYFYWYRQILGQKVEFLVSFYNNEISEKSEIFDDQFSVERPDGSNFTLKIRSTKLEDSAMYFCASSAGPARETQYFGPGTRLLVL.

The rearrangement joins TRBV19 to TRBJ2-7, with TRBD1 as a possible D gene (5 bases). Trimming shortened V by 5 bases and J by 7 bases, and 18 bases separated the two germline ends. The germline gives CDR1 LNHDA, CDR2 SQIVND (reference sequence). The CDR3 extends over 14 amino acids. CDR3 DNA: TGTGCCAGTAGTCCTGGACCAGGGCAGGGAGAGCAGTACTTC. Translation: CASSPGPGQGEQYF.

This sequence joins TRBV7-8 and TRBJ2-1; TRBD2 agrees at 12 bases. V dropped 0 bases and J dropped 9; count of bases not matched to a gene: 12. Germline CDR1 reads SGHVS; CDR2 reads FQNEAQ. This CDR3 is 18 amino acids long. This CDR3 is CASSLATLLAGGPSEQFF. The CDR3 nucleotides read TGTGCCAGCAGCTTAGCAACCCTTCTAGCGGGAGGGCCCAGTGAGCAGTTCTTC. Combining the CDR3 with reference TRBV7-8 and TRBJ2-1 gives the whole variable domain GAGVSQSPRYKVAKRGQDVALRCDPISGHVSLFWYQQALGQGPEFLTYFQNEAQLDKSGLPSDRFFAERPEGSVSTLKIQRTQQEDSAVYLCASSLATLLAGGPSEQFFGPGTRLTVL.

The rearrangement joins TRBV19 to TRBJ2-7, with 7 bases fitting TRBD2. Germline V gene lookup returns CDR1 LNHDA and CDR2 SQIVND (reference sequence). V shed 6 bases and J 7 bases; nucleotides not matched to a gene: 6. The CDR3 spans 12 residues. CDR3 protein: CASSQTGGEQYF. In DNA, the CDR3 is TGTGCCAGTAGCCAGACGGGGGGTGAGCAGTACTTC.

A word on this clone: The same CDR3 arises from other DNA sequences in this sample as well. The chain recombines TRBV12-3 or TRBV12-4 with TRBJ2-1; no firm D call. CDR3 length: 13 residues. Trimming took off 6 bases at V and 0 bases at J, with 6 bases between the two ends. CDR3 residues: CASSSSSYNEQFF. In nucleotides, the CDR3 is TGTGCCAGCAGCAGCAGCTCCTACAATGAGCAGTTCTTC.

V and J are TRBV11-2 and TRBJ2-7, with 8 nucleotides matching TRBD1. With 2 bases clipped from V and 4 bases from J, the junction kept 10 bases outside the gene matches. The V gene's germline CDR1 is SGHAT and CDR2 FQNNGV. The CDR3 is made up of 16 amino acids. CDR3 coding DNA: TGTGCCAGCAGCTTATTGGGCCAGGGGGCGAGGTACGAGCAGTACTTC. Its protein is CASSLLGQGARYEQYF.

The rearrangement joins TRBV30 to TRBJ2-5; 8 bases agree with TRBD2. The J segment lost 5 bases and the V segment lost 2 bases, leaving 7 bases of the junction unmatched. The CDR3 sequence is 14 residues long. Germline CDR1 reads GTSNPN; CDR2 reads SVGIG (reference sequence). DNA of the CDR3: TGTGCCTGGAGTACAAGCGGGGGCGGGGAGACCCAGTACTTC. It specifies CAWSTSGGGETQYF.

DNA for the CDR3: TGTGCCAGCAGCTTAGGGTTAACAGGGTCAACAGATACGCAGTATTTT. Protein product: CASSLGLTGSTDTQYF. The chain is built from TRBV5-4 and TRBJ2-3; tentative D call: TRBD1 (6 bases). Germline lookup yields CDR1 SGHNT and CDR2 YYREEE (reference sequence). This CDR3 has 16 amino acids. Trimming stripped 2 bases from V and 3 bases from J, with 16 bases between.

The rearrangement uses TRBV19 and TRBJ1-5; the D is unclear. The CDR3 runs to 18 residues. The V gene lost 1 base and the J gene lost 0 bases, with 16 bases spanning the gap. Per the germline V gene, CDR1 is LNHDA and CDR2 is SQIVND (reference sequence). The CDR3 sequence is CASSIARPSKTSNQPQHF. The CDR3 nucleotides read TGTGCCAGTAGTATAGCCCGTCCCTCTAAGACTAGCAATCAGCCCCAGCATTTT. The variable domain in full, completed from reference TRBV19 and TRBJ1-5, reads DGGITQSPKYLFRKEGQNVTLSCEQNLNHDAMYWYRQDPGQGLRLIYYSQIVNDFQKGDIAEGYSVSREKKESFPLTVTSAQKNPTAFYLCASSIARPSKTSNQPQHFGDGTRLSIL.

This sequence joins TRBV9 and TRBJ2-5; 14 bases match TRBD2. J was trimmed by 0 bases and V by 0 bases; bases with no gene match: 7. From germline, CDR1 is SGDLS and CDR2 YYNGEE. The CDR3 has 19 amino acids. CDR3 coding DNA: TGTGCCAGCAGCGTAGTCGGGACTAGCGGGAGAGGGAACCAAGAGACCCAGTACTTC. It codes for CASSVVGTSGRGNQETQYF.

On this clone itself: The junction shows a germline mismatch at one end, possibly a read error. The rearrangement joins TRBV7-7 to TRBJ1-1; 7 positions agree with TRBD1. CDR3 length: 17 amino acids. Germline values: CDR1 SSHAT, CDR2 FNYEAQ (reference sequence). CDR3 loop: CASTGGGDRKTNTEAFF. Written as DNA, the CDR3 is TGTGCTAGCACCGGGGGAGGGGACAGAAAGACGAACACTGAAGCTTTCTTT.

CDR3 loop: CASSYSRDRGPADTQYF. The DNA for the CDR3 is TGCGCCAGCAGCTACTCCCGGGACAGGGGGCCCGCAGATACGCAGTATTTT. The chain joins TRBV5-1 to TRBJ2-3; TRBD1 agrees at 12 bases. V was pared by 3 bases and J by 4 bases, with 9 bases of the junction left unmatched. Germline-derived CDR1 and CDR2 are SGHRS and YFSETQ. The CDR3 contains 17 residues.

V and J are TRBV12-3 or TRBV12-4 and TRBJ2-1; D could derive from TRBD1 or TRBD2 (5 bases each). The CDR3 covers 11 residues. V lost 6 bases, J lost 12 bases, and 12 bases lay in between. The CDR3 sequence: CASRTGTVQFF. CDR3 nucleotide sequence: TGTGCCAGCAGGACCGGGACGGTGCAGTTCTTC.

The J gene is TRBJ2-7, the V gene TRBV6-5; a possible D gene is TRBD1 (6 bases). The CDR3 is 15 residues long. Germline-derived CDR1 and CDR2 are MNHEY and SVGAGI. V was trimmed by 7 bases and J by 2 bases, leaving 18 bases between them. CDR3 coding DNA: TGTGCCAGCATGCTTGGGGGCCCCCCCACCTACGAGCAGTACTTC. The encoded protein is CASMLGGPPTYEQYF.

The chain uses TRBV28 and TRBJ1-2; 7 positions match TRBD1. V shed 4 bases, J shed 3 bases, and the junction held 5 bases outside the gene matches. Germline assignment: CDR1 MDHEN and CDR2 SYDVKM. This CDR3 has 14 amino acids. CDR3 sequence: CASSSLTGDYGYTF. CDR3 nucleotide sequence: TGTGCCAGCAGTTCCCTCACAGGGGACTATGGCTACACCTTC.

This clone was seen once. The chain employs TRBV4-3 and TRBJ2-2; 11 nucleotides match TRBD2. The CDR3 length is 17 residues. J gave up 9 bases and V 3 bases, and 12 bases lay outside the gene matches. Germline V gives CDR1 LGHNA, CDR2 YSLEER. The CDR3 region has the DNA TGCGCCAGCAGCCACTCAGGCGGGACTAGCGGTTATAGGGAGCTGTTTTTT. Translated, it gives CASSHSGGTSGYRELFF.

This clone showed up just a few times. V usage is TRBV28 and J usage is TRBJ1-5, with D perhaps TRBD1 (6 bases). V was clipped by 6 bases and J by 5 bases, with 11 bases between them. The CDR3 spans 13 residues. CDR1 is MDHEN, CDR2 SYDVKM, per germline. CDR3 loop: CASRLQGYQPQHF. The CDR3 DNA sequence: TGTGCCAGCAGGTTACAGGGATATCAGCCCCAGCATTTT.

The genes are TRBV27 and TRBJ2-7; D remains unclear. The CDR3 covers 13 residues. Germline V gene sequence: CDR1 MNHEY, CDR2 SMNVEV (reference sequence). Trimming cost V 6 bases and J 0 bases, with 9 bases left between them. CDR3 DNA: TGTGCCAGCAGGGACGAGAGCTCCTACGAGCAGTACTTC. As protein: CASRDESSYEQYF.

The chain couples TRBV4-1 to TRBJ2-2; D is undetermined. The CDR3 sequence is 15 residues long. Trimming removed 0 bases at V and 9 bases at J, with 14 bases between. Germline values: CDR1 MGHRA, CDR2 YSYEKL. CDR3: CASSQEETPTWELFF. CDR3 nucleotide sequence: TGCGCCAGCAGCCAAGAGGAGACACCGACCTGGGAGCTGTTTTTT.

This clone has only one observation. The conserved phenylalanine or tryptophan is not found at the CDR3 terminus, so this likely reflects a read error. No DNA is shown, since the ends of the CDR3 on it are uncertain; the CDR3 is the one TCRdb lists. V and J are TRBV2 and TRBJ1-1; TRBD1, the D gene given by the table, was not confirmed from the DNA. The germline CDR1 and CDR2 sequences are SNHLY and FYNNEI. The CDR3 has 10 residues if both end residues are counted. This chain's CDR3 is CASGQGDFAL.